This note documents a single T cell receptor (beta chain) sequence. What it binds is not known. These data originate in a study of shared clonotypes between healthy human individuals. About the study: In total, the donors were a couple of women and a few men aged 18 to 49. Each donor's CD8 memory used one plate, CD8 naive two, each CD4 subset three. General study points: The study found approximately 5% of naive CD4 clonotypes shared across a few donors. Though the depth was large, rarefaction showed that sorted-subset sequencing was incomplete.

Generated by immunoSEQ multiplex PCR, the TCRdb table keeps only in-frame clones and is missing some. The sample records approximately 2.1 million clones, 80% to 95% being singletons. CDR1 and CDR2 (germline): SGHVS, FNYEAQ. There are 16 residues in the CDR3. V was clipped by 6 bases and J by 1 base, with 16 bases between them. The source is a man aged 18 to 29 in good health. Some clones in this sample may be carry-over from other donors' samples. Sequencing used naive CD4+ T cells from PBMCs. Documented subset: CD45RA+ positively selected. The chain combines TRBV7-6 with TRBJ2-1; possibly TRBD2 for D (5 bases). Written as DNA, the CDR3 is TGTGCCAGCAGTGCCATACCGGGGAGATCCTACAATGAGCAGTTCTTC. It is translated as CASSAIPGRSYNEQFF.